These T cell receptor beta chains were read from a single sample in a study of T cell responses to AZD1222 COVID-19 vaccine. Method: immunoSEQ multiplex PCR; TCRdb's copy keeps in-frame clones and lacks some. Found here are approximately 130,000 clones, roughly 90% of them singletons; the top ten hold 1.5% to 2%. The source was peripheral blood, collected on day 0 of AZD1222 vaccination. All receptors derive from an adult in good health. The CDR3 runs from the conserved cysteine through the conserved F or W. The D gene is left open where the match is weak.

j_call v_call d_call cdr3_length cdr3_aa
TRBJ2-3 TRBV5-6 TRBD1 15 CASSDYRGRADTQYF
TRBJ2-1 TRBV19 TRBD2 19 CASKTVEREGRRSYNEQFF
TRBJ1-5 TRBV24-1 TRBD1 15 CATSDPRGQDQPQHF
TRBJ1-1 TRBV11-2 - 15 CASSFAGARDTEAFF
TRBJ2-5 TRBV4-2 - 13 CASSSTGKETQYF
TRBJ2-1 TRBV3-1/TRBV3-2 - 16 CASSQVPASSYNEQFF
TRBJ2-7 TRBV5-6 - 14 CASSLLSGLYEQYF
TRBJ2-3 TRBV18 TRBD1 16 CASSRPGGGGADTQYF
TRBJ1-5 TRBV3-1/TRBV3-2 - 16 CASSQEVGGINQPQHF
TRBJ1-6 TRBV5-6 - 17 CASSGGTLNGYNSPLHF
TRBJ2-7 TRBV11-2 - 17 CASSPLGRGGTTYEQYF
TRBJ2-1 TRBV15 TRBD2 15 CATSRTSGNYNEQFF
TRBJ2-7 TRBV4-3 - 13 CASSPDPFGEQYF
TRBJ2-2 TRBV19 TRBD2 15 CASSPLAGNTGELFF
TRBJ2-7 TRBV4-3 TRBD1 17 CASSHPPGKTGRDEQYF